This T cell receptor (beta chain) was recorded in a study of shared clonotypes between healthy human individuals. As for the study in general: The donors, two women and a few men, were aged 18 to 49.

Libraries were prepared by immunoSEQ multiplex PCR; TCRdb keeps only in-frame clonotypes and omits some of them. In the table there are some 2.1 million clones, approximately 94% of which are singletons. CDR3 size: 16 residues. V lost 0 bases and J lost 8, with 17 bases in between. Germline CDR1 reads MNHEY; CDR2 reads SMNVEV (reference sequence). Naive CD8 populations comprised CD45RO-negative cells positively selected for CCR7, excluding terminally differentiated effector memory CD45RA+ cells. Of note for this clone: Its target is not known.

Findings and limits, study-wide: It was observed that 5% to 6% of naive CD4 clonotypes were shared across four donors.

This chain joins TRBV27 and TRBJ2-1; D possibly corresponds to TRBD2 (5 bases). The sequenced sample consisted of naive CD8+ T cells sorted from blood. This clonotype originated in a man aged 18 to 29 in good health. CDR3 loop: CASSLSIGLLGDEQFF. For the CDR3, the DNA is TGTGCCAGCAGTTTATCTATTGGCCTACTGGGAGATGAGCAGTTCTTC.